This T cell receptor beta chain came from a study of T cell responses to AZD1222 COVID-19 vaccine. Only in-frame clones appear in the TCRdb table, and some are missing; sequencing was by immunoSEQ multiplex PCR. The table records fewer than 200,000 clones, about 89% of them present only once. CDR1 is MNHEY, CDR2 SVGAGI, per germline. V shed 6 bases and J 4 bases; nucleotides not matched to a gene: 11. The CDR3 sequence is 15 residues long. The rearrangement uses TRBV6-5 and TRBJ2-7; 8 bases match TRBD1. Sequenced material: peripheral blood, taken on day 0 of AZD1222 vaccination. The clonotype comes from an adult in good health. CDR3 nucleotide sequence: TGTGCCAGCAGCCAAGGAACAGGGGGGAAGTACGAGCAGTACTTC. It yields the protein CASSQGTGGKYEQYF.